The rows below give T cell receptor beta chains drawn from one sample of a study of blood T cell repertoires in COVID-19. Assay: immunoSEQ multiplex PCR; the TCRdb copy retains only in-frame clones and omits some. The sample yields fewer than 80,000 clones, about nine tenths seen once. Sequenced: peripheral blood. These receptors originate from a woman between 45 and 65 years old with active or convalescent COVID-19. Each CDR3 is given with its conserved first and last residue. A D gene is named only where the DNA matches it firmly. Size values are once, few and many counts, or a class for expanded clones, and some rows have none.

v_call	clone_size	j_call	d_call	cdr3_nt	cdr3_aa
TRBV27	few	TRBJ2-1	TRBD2	TGTGCCAGCAGTTTATCGGGGACTAGCGGCGTGGATGAGCAGTTCTTC	CASSLSGTSGVDEQFF
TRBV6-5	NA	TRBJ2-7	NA	TGTGCCAGCAGGAGACAGGTCAACGAGCAGTACTTC	CASRRQVNEQYF
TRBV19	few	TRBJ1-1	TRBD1	TGTGCCAGTAACACCCCGGGACAGGGAAACACTGAAGCTTTCTTT	CASNTPGQGNTEAFF
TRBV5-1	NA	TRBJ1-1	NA	TGCGCCAGCAGCTTGAGTGGAGGGGCTCCCACTGAAGCTTTCTTT	CASSLSGGAPTEAFF
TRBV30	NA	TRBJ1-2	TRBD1	TGTGCCTGGAACTACAGGGGTGGCTACACCTTC	CAWNYRGGYTF
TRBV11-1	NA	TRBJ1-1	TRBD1	TGTGCCAGCAGCTTCAGGGGGGTCACTGAAGCTTTCTTT	CASSFRGVTEAFF
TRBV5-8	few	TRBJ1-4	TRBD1	TGTGCCAGCAGCGAAGACAGGGACAGGTTGTTTTTT	CASSEDRDRLFF
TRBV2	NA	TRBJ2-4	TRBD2	TGTGCCAGCAGTGAAAAGGTAGCGGGGGCAGTAGCCAAAAACATTCAGTACTTC	CASSEKVAGAVAKNIQYF
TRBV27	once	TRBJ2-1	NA	TGTGCCAGCAGGAAATTATATAGGACAGATTACAATGAGCAGTTCTTC	CASRKLYRTDYNEQFF
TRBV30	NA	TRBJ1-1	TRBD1	TGTGCCTGGAGTGTAAAGGACAGGCGGGGCACTGAAGCTTTCTTT	CAWSVKDRRGTEAFF
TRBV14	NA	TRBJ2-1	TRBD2	TGTGCCAGCAGCCAAGCCCTCCTGAGGGGCGGGAGTCAGGTTTGGAATGAGCAGTTCTTC	CASSQALLRGGSQVWNEQFF
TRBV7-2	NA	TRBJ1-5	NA	TGTGCCAGCAGTCGTGACGGACATACGTCTCAGCCCCAGCATTTT	CASSRDGHTSQPQHF
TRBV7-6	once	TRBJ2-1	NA	TGTGCCAGCAGCTCCGGGACTGATCACGGGAATGAGCAGTTCTTC	CASSSGTDHGNEQFF
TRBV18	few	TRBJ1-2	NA	TGTGCCAGCTCACCAGGACAGCTTACTAACTATGGCTACACCTTC	CASSPGQLTNYGYTF
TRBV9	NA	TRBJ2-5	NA	TGTGCCAGCAGCGTAGGGCAGGGGCTCTCGGAGACCCAGTACTTC	CASSVGQGLSETQYF
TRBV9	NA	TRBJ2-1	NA	TGTGCCAGCAGCGTAGCTACCGCTGGTAGCAATGAGCAGTTCTTC	CASSVATAGSNEQFF
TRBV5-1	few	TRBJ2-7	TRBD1	TGCGCCAGCAGCTCAAGGGGGACAGGGACCTCCTACGAGCAGTACTTC	CASSSRGTGTSYEQYF
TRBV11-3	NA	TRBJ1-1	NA	TGTGCCAGCAGCCTGAACAGGGACACTGAAGCTTTCTTT	CASSLNRDTEAFF
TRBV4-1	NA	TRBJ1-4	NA	TGCGCCAGCAGCCAATTGATCGGGGGAGCCAATGAAAAACTGTTTTTT	CASSQLIGGANEKLFF
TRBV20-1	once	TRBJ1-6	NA	TGCAGTGCTAGAGATCTCGGTCGCCTCCACTTT	CSARDLGRLHF
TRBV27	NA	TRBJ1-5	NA	TGTGCCAGCAGTTTATCCACAGGGAGCAATCAGCCCCAGCATTTT	CASSLSTGSNQPQHF
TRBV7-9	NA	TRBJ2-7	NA	TGTGCCAGCAGCTCCGGGACTGCCAAAATGAAGTACGAGCAGTACTTC	CASSSGTAKMKYEQYF
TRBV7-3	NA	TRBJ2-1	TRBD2	TGTGCCAGCAGCTTAAGTCGGACTAGCGGACCGCTCTTC	CASSLSRTSGPLF
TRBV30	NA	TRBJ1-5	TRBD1	TGTGCCTGGAGCCCGGGACAGGGGAAGGGGCCAGGTCAGCCCCAGCATTTT	CAWSPGQGKGPGQPQHF
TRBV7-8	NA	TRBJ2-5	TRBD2	TGTGCCAGCAGCTTCCCCGCTAGCGGGGGGGGGACCCAGTACTTC	CASSFPASGGGTQYF
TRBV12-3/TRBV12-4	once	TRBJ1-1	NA	TGTGCCAGCAGTAGAACTAACACTGAAGCTTTCTTT	CASSRTNTEAFF
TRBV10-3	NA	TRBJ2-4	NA	TGTGCCATCAGTGAACAGAGTATAGCCAAAAACATTCAGTACTTC	CAISEQSIAKNIQYF
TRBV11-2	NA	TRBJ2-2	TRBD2	TGTGCCAGCAGTTTCGGACTAGCGGGAGCCTACGGGGAGCTGTTTTTT	CASSFGLAGAYGELFF
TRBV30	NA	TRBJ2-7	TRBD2	TGTGCCTGGAGTGTAGGTAGCGGGAGGTTGTTGGAGCAGTACTTC	CAWSVGSGRLLEQYF
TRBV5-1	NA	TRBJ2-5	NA	TGCGCCAGCAGCATAGGGACTTATCAAGAGACCCAGTACTTC	CASSIGTYQETQYF
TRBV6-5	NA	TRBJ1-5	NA	TGTGCCAGCAGTCCAGTGCTCGGCGGGGGGGAGCCCCAGCATTTT	CASSPVLGGGEPQHF
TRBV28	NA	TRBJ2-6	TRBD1	TGTGCCAGCAAGTCTTCCAGGGGGCGCGCCCCTGGGGCCAACGTCCTGACTTTC	CASKSSRGRAPGANVLTF
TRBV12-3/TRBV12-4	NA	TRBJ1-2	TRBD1	TGTGCCAGCAGTTTACAGGGGGCGGAAGGCTACACCTTC	CASSLQGAEGYTF
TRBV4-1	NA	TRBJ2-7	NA	TGCGCCAGCAGCCAAGACCGAGGCAGGGGATACGAGCAGTACTTC	CASSQDRGRGYEQYF
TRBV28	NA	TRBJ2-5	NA	TGTGCCAGCAAGGGGGTACAAGAGACCCAGTACTTC	CASKGVQETQYF
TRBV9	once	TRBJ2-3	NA	TGTGCCAGCAGTGCCCAGACTAGTTCGAGCACAGATACGCAGTATTTT	CASSAQTSSSTDTQYF
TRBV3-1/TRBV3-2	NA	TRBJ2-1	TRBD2	TGTGCCAGCAGCCAAGATTCTAGCGGGAGGCCCTACAATGAGCAGTTCTTC	CASSQDSSGRPYNEQFF
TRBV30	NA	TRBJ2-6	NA	TGTGCCTGGAGCCGAGGTAGGGCCAACGTCCTGACTTTC	CAWSRGRANVLTF
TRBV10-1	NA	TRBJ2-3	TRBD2	TGCGCCAGCAGTGAGGCTAGCGGGATCGGCCCAGATACGCAGTATTTT	CASSEASGIGPDTQYF
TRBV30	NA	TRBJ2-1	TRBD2	TGTGCCTGGAGTGTTAGGCCGGGACTAGCGGGAGCCTACAATGAGCAGTTCTTC	CAWSVRPGLAGAYNEQFF
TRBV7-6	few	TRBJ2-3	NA	TGTGCCAGCAGCGATAGGTGGTCGGACAGACGCACAGATACGCAGTATTTT	CASSDRWSDRRTDTQYF
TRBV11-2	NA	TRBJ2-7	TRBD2	TGTGCCAGCAGCTCGTTGGTGGCGGGAGAGTCCTACGAGCAGTACTTC	CASSSLVAGESYEQYF
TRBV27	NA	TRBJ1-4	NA	TGTGCCAGCAGTTACAGAGCAACTAATGAAAAACTGTTTTTT	CASSYRATNEKLFF
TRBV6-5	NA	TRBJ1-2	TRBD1	TGTGCCAGCAGTTACCTCCCGGGACAGGGGGAATTTGGCTACACCTTC	CASSYLPGQGEFGYTF
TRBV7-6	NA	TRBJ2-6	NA	TGTGCCAGCAGCTTAGTAGTTACTGGGGCCAACGTCCTGACTTTC	CASSLVVTGANVLTF
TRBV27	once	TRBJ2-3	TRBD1	TGTGCCAGCACCACAGGGGGGCAGGGGGCATCCACAGATACGCAGTATTTT	CASTTGGQGASTDTQYF
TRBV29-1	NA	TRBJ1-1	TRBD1	TGCAGCGGCTCGGGACAGGGGAACACTGAAGCTTTCTTT	CSGSGQGNTEAFF
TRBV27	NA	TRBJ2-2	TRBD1	TGTGCCAGCAGTCCCTGGGACAGTTCGAACACCGGGGAGCTGTTTTTT	CASSPWDSSNTGELFF
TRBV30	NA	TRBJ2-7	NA	TGTGCCTGGAGGAACATATTCTCCTACGAGCAGTACTTC	CAWRNIFSYEQYF
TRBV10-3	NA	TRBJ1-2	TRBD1	TGTGCCATCAGTGAGTCCCCAGGGGGCTATGGCTACACCTTC	CAISESPGGYGYTF
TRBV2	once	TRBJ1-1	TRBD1	TGTGCCAGCAGTGGGGGGACAGAGAACACTGAAGCTTTCTTT	CASSGGTENTEAFF
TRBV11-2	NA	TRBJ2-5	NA	TGTGCCAGCAGGCCAGGGGTTGAGACCCAGTACTTC	CASRPGVETQYF
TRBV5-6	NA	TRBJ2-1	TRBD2	TGTGCCAGCAGCTTGTTCGCGAGCGGGAGACTCTACAATGAGCAGTTCTTC	CASSLFASGRLYNEQFF